The following is a T cell receptor beta chain sequence with its context. The specificity of this receptor is unknown. There are no base qualities to consult, and no much larger clone falls within one base. This sample was taken from a study of CD8+ T cells in alopecia areata (dated by TCRdb to the late 2010s). Turning to the overall study: Treated patients were enrolled in an open-label pilot trial of oral tofacitinib at 5 to 10 mg twice daily for moderate-to-severe alopecia areata. Tofacitinib was administered for 6 to 18 months, and 6 months of follow-up off drug were then conducted to assess delayed response and recurrence. Disease severity in treated patients was measured with the SALT score, which quantifies the percentage of affected scalp surface area. High-throughput TCRbeta sequencing was used to examine T cell clonal expansion in alopecia areata in both the C3H/HeJ mouse model and human patients. Human TCRbeta sequencing covered scalp tissue and sorted CD4+ and CD8+ peripheral blood T cells from patchy and totalis/universalis alopecia areata patients and healthy controls. Biopsies were taken from tofacitinib-treated patients at baseline and again at 4 and 24 weeks into treatment, and several of those patients also had a later scalp biopsy. Scalp clonality was compared among normal scalp (n=4), patchy alopecia areata scalp (n=8), and alopecia totalis/universalis scalp (n=8). RNA was obtained with the PAXgene miRNA kit for fixed scalp, the miRNeasy kit for PBMCs, and the RNeasy kit for mouse skin. TCRbeta CDR3 regions were amplified by immunoSEQ multiplex PCR with 35 Vbeta forward and 13 Jbeta reverse primers. Beyond this particular receptor, the publication reports: Compared with normal scalp, lesional scalp, particularly in alopecia totalis/universalis, had higher clonality and more expanded CD8+ clones, which suggests antigenic drive. During tofacitinib treatment, many expanded lesional clones remained in scalp and blood, and this persistence may partly explain relapse after treatment is stopped. With tofacitinib, both scalp clonality and the number of expanded CD8+ clones among the top 100 scalp clones went down significantly. TCR sequences shared between patients were less clear than in mice, possibly partly because of HLA diversity in the patient population. Scalp TCR repertoire analysis is complicated because resident alphabeta T cells in normal human skin are also sequenced, whereas mouse skin is dominated by gammadelta T cells. The treated cohort was small, with a single nonresponder, so links between baseline CD8+ expansion and response need larger studies.

The time point tag for this specimen amounts to: more than 3 weeks on oral tofacitinib. The label giving this sample's treatment or condition can be read as: oral pan-JAK inhibitor, 5-10 mg twice daily. From alopecia areata patients, peripheral blood was collected along with lesional scalp punch biopsies. PBMCs were separated by density centrifugation and stained for CD3, CD4 and CD8, after which CD4+ and CD8+ T cells were sorted on a FACSAria. Library preparation was by the immunoSEQ multiplex PCR assay. For TCR sequencing, RNA was extracted from every sample and reverse transcribed into cDNA to serve as template. First-strand cDNA was synthesized using SuperScript III with a 2:1 mix of oligo-dT and random hexamers. A synthetic immune receptor repertoire was used to measure amplification bias, and any remaining bias was corrected computationally. The study's own analysis went as follows. Raw reads were preprocessed for error removal, and CDR3 was defined according to IMGT conventions as running from the conserved cysteine to phenylalanine. Clonality was calculated as 1 minus Shannon entropy normalized by log2 of the number of productive unique TCRs. Whether scalp clones were CD4 or CD8 was inferred by matching scalp TCRbeta sequences against CD4 and CD8 repertoires sorted from blood. The clones in this table, taken by TCRdb from immuneACCESS, are in-frame only. Not every clone is retained; where verified, under half of the shortfall comes from an unresolved V gene, and the cause of the rest is unknown. The DNA gave D and trimming, while V, J and clone size come from that table. Present in this sample are about 210,000 clones, roughly 56% of which were seen just once. The ten largest clonotypes hold 1.6% of the sample.

From the germline V gene, CDR1 is SGHTA and CDR2 is FQGNSA. The germline V and J ends show losses of 5 bases and 5 bases respectively, and no gene match explains 5 bases of the junction. From cysteine to phenylalanine, the CDR3 is 14 amino acids long. Only the CDR3 region is kept as DNA, spanning 42 bases read in frame from base 1. This receptor was identified in a human donor with alopecia areata. The chain couples TRBV7-2 to TRBJ2-7, with TRBD1 matching 11 junction bases. The sample was CD4+ T cells sorted from blood, taken at week 4, from a patient treated with tofacitinib. The base sequence is TGTGCCAGCAGCCTATGGACAGGGGGCCACGAGCAGTACTTC. It translates to CASSLWTGGHEQYF.